This T cell receptor (beta chain) is drawn from a study of control samples from healthy donors and cancer patients. With 8 bases removed from V and 0 bases from J, the gap between germline ends came to 14 bases. The germline V gene encodes CDR1 MDHEN and CDR2 SYDVKM. The CDR3 extends over 14 amino acids. TCRdb's table, derived via immunoSEQ multiplex PCR, lists solely in-frame clones and lacks some. The repertoire holds around 70,000 clones, 87% seen once, with approximately 2.5% in the top ten. This chain connects TRBV28 to TRBJ2-7; a possible D gene is TRBD2 (5 bases). Sequencing was performed on PBMCs. This clonotype was obtained from a woman in her forties or fifties with head and neck cancer. CDR3 sequence reads: CASRIRGSSYEQYF. CDR3 sequence (DNA): TGTGCCAGCCGCATCCGGGGTAGCTCCTACGAGCAGTACTTC.